What follows is one TCR beta chain and its context. V was clipped by 2 bases and J by 5 bases; unmatched bases: 3. This CDR3 spans 14 amino acids. The germline gives CDR1 SGHDT, CDR2 YYEEEE. Profiling relied on immunoSEQ multiplex PCR, and the TCRdb table lists in-frame clones only, not all of them. The table shows about 140,000 clones, with approximately 88% occurring only once. The entry originates in a study of blood T cell repertoires in COVID-19. Study in general: In each case, the material was cDNA or gDNA derived from T cells, B-cell-depleted T cells, or PBMCs.

Sequenced material: PBMCs or T cells enriched from blood (not recorded which). The sequence was collected from a man in his forties with acute COVID-19. The chain has TRBV5-6 and TRBJ1-2, with TRBD1 matching 10 bases. In DNA form, the CDR3 reads TGTGCCAGCAGCTTCGGACAGGGGGTTTATGGCTACACCTTC. Protein product: CASSFGQGVYGYTF. Full variable domain (rest looked up from reference TRBV5-6 and TRBJ1-2): DAGVTQSPTHLIKTRGQQVTLRCSPKSGHDTVSWYQQALGQGPQFIFQYYEEEERQRGNFPDRFSGHQFPNYSSELNVNALLLGDSALYLCASSFGQGVYGYTFGSGTRLTVV.